This T cell receptor (beta chain) emerged from a study of T cells in Graves' hyperthyroidism and ophthalmopathy. The germline V gene has CDR1 SNHLY and CDR2 FYNNEI. V shed 7 bases and J 5 bases; nucleotides not matched to a gene: 10. CDR3 length: 14 amino acids. Graves' hyperthyroidism was deemed stable given no ophthalmopathy progression within 18 months. This sample holds PBMCs from approximately 9 ml fresh peripheral blood. This clonotype came up many times. What it recognizes is unknown. The TCR beta CDR3 regions underwent amplification using RNA transcripts as the source. A set of HTBI primers served as the primers for a first-round RT-PCR of the TCR CDR3. In TCRdb, the multiplex PCR reads were re-called with MiXCR into one record per CDR3 protein. Seen here are approximately 630,000 distinct CDR3 sequences, 15% to 20% observed once, and the top ten hold 3.5% to 4%. Study findings and constraints: Prediction of ophthalmopathy progression came a median roughly 7.1 months pre-onset.

This clonotype originated in a woman aged 25 to 39 with Graves' hyperthyroidism. Sequences were obtained from blood. V gene TRBV2 combines with J gene TRBJ1-2; 7 bases line up with TRBD1. CDR3 sequence (DNA): TGTGCCAGCAAGAACAGGGGCGTGGTGTATGGCTACACCTTC. It encodes CASKNRGVVYGYTF.